This is a list of T cell receptor beta chains from one sample in a study of blood T cell repertoires in COVID-19. The method was immunoSEQ multiplex PCR; TCRdb's version includes in-frame clones alone and lacks a portion of them. The table shows fewer than 450,000 clones, with about 88% occurring only once. Sequencing was carried out using peripheral blood. These TCRs come from a woman between 70 and 85 years old with COVID-19, enrolled during active disease. CDR3s include the opening cysteine and the closing phenylalanine or tryptophan. The D gene is left open where the match is weak. Some rows mark clone size as missing; the rest say once, few, many or name a class of expanded clone.

clone_size: once; j_call: TRBJ1-2; cdr3_length: 11; d_call: TRBD1; v_call: TRBV12-3/TRBV12-4; cdr3_aa: CASSLDRVRTF; cdr3_nt: TGTGCCAGCAGTTTGGACAGGGTTCGCACCTTC
clone_size: .; j_call: TRBJ1-3; cdr3_length: 14; d_call: .; v_call: TRBV7-2; cdr3_aa: CASSFLISGNTIYF; cdr3_nt: TGTGCCAGCAGCTTCTTAATCTCTGGAAACACCATATATTTT
clone_size: .; j_call: TRBJ2-1; cdr3_length: 15; d_call: .; v_call: TRBV21-1; cdr3_aa: CASSKDRHRIGEQFF; cdr3_nt: TGTGCCAGCAGCAAAGACCGACACCGGATAGGTGAGCAGTTCTTC
clone_size: once; j_call: TRBJ1-6; cdr3_length: 15; d_call: .; v_call: TRBV5-1; cdr3_aa: CASSLDPTTGSPLHF; cdr3_nt: TGCGCCAGCAGCTTGGACCCCACCACTGGTTCACCCCTCCACTTT
clone_size: .; j_call: TRBJ1-1; cdr3_length: 19; d_call: TRBD1; v_call: TRBV11-2; cdr3_aa: CASSFSWPGQGGMNTEAFF; cdr3_nt: TGTGCCAGCAGCTTCTCCTGGCCGGGACAGGGTGGAATGAACACTGAAGCTTTCTTT
clone_size: once; j_call: TRBJ1-5; cdr3_length: 12; d_call: .; v_call: TRBV27; cdr3_aa: CASSKPGSPQHF; cdr3_nt: TGTGCCAGCAGTAAACCAGGTTCGCCCCAGCATTTT
clone_size: .; j_call: TRBJ1-1; cdr3_length: 11; d_call: TRBD1; v_call: TRBV5-1; cdr3_aa: CATTRTGEAFF; cdr3_nt: TGCGCCACTACTCGGACAGGTGAAGCTTTCTTT
clone_size: .; j_call: TRBJ2-1; cdr3_length: 17; d_call: TRBD1; v_call: TRBV18; cdr3_aa: CASSPLRPGQGTEWQFF; cdr3_nt: TGTGCCAGCTCACCACTGCGACCGGGACAGGGGACTGAATGGCAGTTCTTC
clone_size: once; j_call: TRBJ1-5; cdr3_length: 20; d_call: TRBD1; v_call: TRBV14; cdr3_aa: CASSQDEIGRTGGRNQPQHF; cdr3_nt: TGTGCCAGCAGCCAAGATGAGATTGGGAGGACAGGGGGCCGCAATCAGCCCCAGCATTTT
clone_size: .; j_call: TRBJ2-1; cdr3_length: 16; d_call: .; v_call: TRBV2; cdr3_aa: CASSPSRGASYNEQFF; cdr3_nt: TGTGCCAGCAGCCCCTCTCGGGGGGCTTCCTACAATGAGCAGTTCTTC
clone_size: .; j_call: TRBJ2-7; cdr3_length: 12; d_call: .; v_call: TRBV5-1; cdr3_aa: CASSWNQGEQYF; cdr3_nt: TGCGCCAGCAGCTGGAACCAGGGCGAGCAGTACTTC
clone_size: .; j_call: TRBJ2-5; cdr3_length: 16; d_call: .; v_call: TRBV3-1/TRBV3-2; cdr3_aa: CASSHDLKDSWKTQYF; cdr3_nt: TGTGCCAGCAGCCATGATCTGAAGGACTCCTGGAAGACCCAGTACTTC
clone_size: .; j_call: TRBJ1-2; cdr3_length: 13; d_call: .; v_call: TRBV30; cdr3_aa: CAWSVNINYGYTF; cdr3_nt: TGTGCCTGGAGTGTAAACATTAACTATGGCTACACCTTC
clone_size: .; j_call: TRBJ1-2; cdr3_length: 12; d_call: TRBD1; v_call: TRBV20-1; cdr3_aa: CSASQGDYGYTF; cdr3_nt: TGCAGTGCTAGTCAGGGGGACTATGGCTACACCTTC
clone_size: once; j_call: TRBJ1-1; cdr3_length: 13; d_call: TRBD1; v_call: TRBV18; cdr3_aa: CASSPTDRWEAFF; cdr3_nt: TGTGCCAGCTCACCCACGGACAGGTGGGAAGCTTTCTTT
clone_size: .; j_call: TRBJ1-6; cdr3_length: 13; d_call: .; v_call: TRBV30; cdr3_aa: CAWASGDNSPLHF; cdr3_nt: TGTGCCTGGGCGTCAGGGGATAATTCACCCCTCCACTTT
clone_size: .; j_call: TRBJ1-2; cdr3_length: 14; d_call: .; v_call: TRBV30; cdr3_aa: CAFSLPGRDYGYTF; cdr3_nt: TGTGCCTTTAGCCTCCCGGGGAGGGACTATGGCTACACCTTC
clone_size: .; j_call: TRBJ1-2; cdr3_length: 14; d_call: TRBD1; v_call: TRBV5-1; cdr3_aa: CASSLDRGLAGYTF; cdr3_nt: TGCGCCAGCAGCCTGGACAGGGGACTGGCTGGCTACACCTTC
clone_size: .; j_call: TRBJ2-2; cdr3_length: 14; d_call: .; v_call: TRBV24-1; cdr3_aa: CATSGRANTGELFF; cdr3_nt: TGTGCCACCAGTGGCAGGGCGAACACCGGGGAGCTGTTTTTT
clone_size: .; j_call: TRBJ1-5; cdr3_length: 16; d_call: .; v_call: TRBV5-3; cdr3_aa: CARSLDGIHSNQPQHF; cdr3_nt: TGTGCCAGAAGCTTGGACGGTATTCATAGCAATCAGCCCCAGCATTTT
clone_size: .; j_call: TRBJ2-7; cdr3_length: 15; d_call: .; v_call: TRBV11-1; cdr3_aa: CASSLGRDWAYEQYF; cdr3_nt: TGTGCCAGCAGCTTAGGGAGGGATTGGGCCTACGAGCAGTACTTC
clone_size: .; j_call: TRBJ2-5; cdr3_length: 15; d_call: TRBD1; v_call: TRBV30; cdr3_aa: CAWSVGTGAKETQYF; cdr3_nt: TGTGCCTGGAGTGTAGGTACAGGGGCGAAAGAGACCCAGTACTTC
clone_size: .; j_call: TRBJ2-7; cdr3_length: 11; d_call: .; v_call: TRBV5-1; cdr3_aa: CASSILYEQYF; cdr3_nt: TGCGCCAGCAGCATCCTATACGAGCAGTACTTC
clone_size: .; j_call: TRBJ1-1; cdr3_length: 16; d_call: TRBD1; v_call: TRBV4-1; cdr3_aa: CASSHAGTGFDTEAFF; cdr3_nt: TGCGCCAGCAGCCATGCCGGGACAGGGTTTGACACTGAAGCTTTCTTT
clone_size: few; j_call: TRBJ2-2; cdr3_length: 18; d_call: .; v_call: TRBV11-3; cdr3_aa: CASSLQTTGLSNTGELFF; cdr3_nt: TGTGCCAGCAGCCTCCAAACTACAGGGTTGTCGAACACCGGGGAGCTGTTTTTT
clone_size: once; j_call: TRBJ1-4; cdr3_length: 14; d_call: TRBD1; v_call: TRBV12-5; cdr3_aa: CASGLGTGVEKLFF; cdr3_nt: TGTGCTAGTGGTTTGGGGACAGGTGTGGAAAAACTGTTTTTT
clone_size: .; j_call: TRBJ2-1; cdr3_length: 13; d_call: .; v_call: TRBV9; cdr3_aa: CASSPTGGTEQFF; cdr3_nt: TGTGCCAGCAGCCCCACCGGGGGTACTGAGCAGTTCTTC
clone_size: .; j_call: TRBJ2-5; cdr3_length: 16; d_call: TRBD2; v_call: TRBV29-1; cdr3_aa: CSVEGTSGGALETQYF; cdr3_nt: TGCAGCGTTGAAGGGACTAGCGGGGGGGCATTAGAGACCCAGTACTTC
clone_size: few; j_call: TRBJ1-3; cdr3_length: 15; d_call: .; v_call: TRBV30; cdr3_aa: CAWSVRGSSGNTIYF; cdr3_nt: TGTGCCTGGAGTGTCCGCGGTAGCTCTGGAAACACCATATATTTT
clone_size: .; j_call: TRBJ1-3; cdr3_length: 13; d_call: .; v_call: TRBV5-4; cdr3_aa: CASSSGSGNTIYF; cdr3_nt: TGTGCCAGCAGCTCGGGCTCTGGAAACACCATATATTTT
clone_size: .; j_call: TRBJ2-3; cdr3_length: 13; d_call: TRBD2; v_call: TRBV2; cdr3_aa: CASKRGGEDTQYF; cdr3_nt: TGTGCCAGCAAGCGGGGAGGTGAAGATACGCAGTATTTT
clone_size: .; j_call: TRBJ1-1; cdr3_length: 15; d_call: TRBD1; v_call: TRBV7-8; cdr3_aa: CASSYTRDRGTEAFF; cdr3_nt: TGTGCCAGCAGCTATACCCGGGACAGGGGCACTGAAGCTTTCTTT
clone_size: .; j_call: TRBJ2-5; cdr3_length: 17; d_call: TRBD2; v_call: TRBV9; cdr3_aa: CASSPHVRRGGSETQYF; cdr3_nt: TGTGCCAGCAGCCCCCACGTCCGGCGGGGGGGCAGCGAGACCCAGTACTTC
clone_size: .; j_call: TRBJ1-6; cdr3_length: 15; d_call: TRBD1; v_call: TRBV5-1; cdr3_aa: CASSLGAGGNSPLHF; cdr3_nt: TGCGCCAGCAGCTTGGGAGCAGGGGGGAATTCACCCCTCCACTTT
clone_size: once; j_call: TRBJ1-2; cdr3_length: 15; d_call: .; v_call: TRBV27; cdr3_aa: CASSSLTSANYGYTF; cdr3_nt: TGTGCCAGCAGCAGCTTGACATCGGCTAACTATGGCTACACCTTC
clone_size: .; j_call: TRBJ2-1; cdr3_length: 17; d_call: TRBD1; v_call: TRBV9; cdr3_aa: CASSNNRDRVGYNEQFF; cdr3_nt: TGTGCCAGCAGCAATAACCGGGACAGAGTCGGGTACAATGAGCAGTTCTTC
clone_size: .; j_call: TRBJ1-4; cdr3_length: 13; d_call: TRBD1; v_call: TRBV9; cdr3_aa: CASSVGTGEKLFF; cdr3_nt: TGTGCCAGCAGCGTCGGGACAGGAGAAAAACTGTTTTTT
clone_size: .; j_call: TRBJ2-3; cdr3_length: 16; d_call: .; v_call: TRBV5-6; cdr3_aa: CASSLEGGAAADTQYF; cdr3_nt: TGTGCCAGCAGCTTGGAGGGCGGGGCGGCGGCAGATACGCAGTATTTT
clone_size: .; j_call: TRBJ1-1; cdr3_length: 15; d_call: TRBD1; v_call: TRBV5-1; cdr3_aa: CASTLAGQGSTEAFF; cdr3_nt: TGCGCCAGTACCCTCGCGGGACAGGGATCCACTGAAGCTTTCTTT
clone_size: few; j_call: TRBJ2-6; cdr3_length: 17; d_call: TRBD1; v_call: TRBV30; cdr3_aa: CAWKRDRGREGANVLTF; cdr3_nt: TGTGCCTGGAAGAGGGACAGGGGGCGCGAAGGGGCCAACGTCCTGACTTTC
clone_size: .; j_call: TRBJ1-1; cdr3_length: 17; d_call: TRBD1; v_call: TRBV3-1/TRBV3-2; cdr3_aa: CASSPRQGPSGGTEAFF; cdr3_nt: TGTGCCAGCAGCCCCAGACAGGGGCCAAGCGGAGGAACTGAAGCTTTCTTT
clone_size: .; j_call: TRBJ1-2; cdr3_length: 12; d_call: .; v_call: TRBV15; cdr3_aa: CATSSLNYGYTF; cdr3_nt: TGTGCCACCAGCAGCCTCAACTATGGCTACACCTTC
clone_size: .; j_call: TRBJ1-1; cdr3_length: 15; d_call: .; v_call: TRBV27; cdr3_aa: CASSLSGTGDTEAFF; cdr3_nt: TGTGCCAGCAGTTTATCCGGGACGGGGGACACTGAAGCTTTCTTT
clone_size: .; j_call: TRBJ2-2; cdr3_length: 14; d_call: TRBD1; v_call: TRBV6-5; cdr3_aa: CASQGGVLAGELFF; cdr3_nt: TGTGCCAGCCAAGGGGGCGTTTTAGCCGGGGAGCTGTTTTTT
clone_size: .; j_call: TRBJ2-7; cdr3_length: 15; d_call: TRBD2; v_call: TRBV28; cdr3_aa: CASSPRGGGRGEQYF; cdr3_nt: TGTGCCAGCAGTCCCCGGGGCGGGGGGAGAGGCGAGCAGTACTTC
clone_size: .; j_call: TRBJ1-4; cdr3_length: 14; d_call: .; v_call: TRBV10-3; cdr3_aa: CAISEGGKGEKLFF; cdr3_nt: TGTGCCATCAGTGAGGGAGGGAAGGGAGAAAAACTGTTTTTT
clone_size: .; j_call: TRBJ2-5; cdr3_length: 18; d_call: .; v_call: TRBV13; cdr3_aa: CASSSRDTPSGERETQYF; cdr3_nt: TGTGCCAGCAGCTCTCGGGACACCCCCAGCGGGGAGCGAGAGACCCAGTACTTC
clone_size: .; j_call: TRBJ1-2; cdr3_length: 14; d_call: TRBD1; v_call: TRBV29-1; cdr3_aa: CRLQGSSSLYGYTF; cdr3_nt: TGCAGGTTACAGGGGTCCTCCTCCCTCTATGGCTACACCTTC
clone_size: .; j_call: TRBJ1-1; cdr3_length: 13; d_call: .; v_call: TRBV6-6; cdr3_aa: CASSHRVEAEAFF; cdr3_nt: TGTGCCAGCAGCCACAGGGTTGAAGCTGAAGCTTTCTTT
clone_size: .; j_call: TRBJ2-6; cdr3_length: 15; d_call: .; v_call: TRBV6-4; cdr3_aa: CASSVGQAGANVLTF; cdr3_nt: TGTGCCAGCAGTGTCGGCCAGGCTGGGGCCAACGTCCTGACTTTC
clone_size: .; j_call: TRBJ1-1; cdr3_length: 14; d_call: TRBD1; v_call: TRBV7-8; cdr3_aa: CASSSGTENTEAFF; cdr3_nt: TGTGCCAGCAGCTCCGGGACAGAGAACACTGAAGCTTTCTTT
clone_size: once; j_call: TRBJ1-1; cdr3_length: 16; d_call: .; v_call: TRBV5-6; cdr3_aa: CASSELQGLLNTEAFF; cdr3_nt: TGTGCCAGCAGTGAACTTCAAGGACTCCTGAACACTGAAGCTTTCTTT